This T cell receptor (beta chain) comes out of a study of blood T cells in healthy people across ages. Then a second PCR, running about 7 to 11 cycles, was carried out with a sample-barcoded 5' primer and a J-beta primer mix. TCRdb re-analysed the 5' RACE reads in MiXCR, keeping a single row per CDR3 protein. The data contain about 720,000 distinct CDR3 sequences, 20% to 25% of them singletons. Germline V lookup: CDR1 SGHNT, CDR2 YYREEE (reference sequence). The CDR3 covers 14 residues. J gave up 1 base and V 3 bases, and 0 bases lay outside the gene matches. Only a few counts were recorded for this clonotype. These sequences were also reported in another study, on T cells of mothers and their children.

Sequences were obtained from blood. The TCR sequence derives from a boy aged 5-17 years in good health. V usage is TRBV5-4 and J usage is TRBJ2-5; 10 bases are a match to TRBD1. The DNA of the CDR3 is TGTGCCAGCAGCTGGACAGGGGGCCAAGAGACCCAGTACTTC. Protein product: CASSWTGGQETQYF.